Sequencing of this T cell receptor beta chain was carried out in a study of cytomegalovirus exposure and HLA in healthy donors. Trimming stripped 3 bases from V and 5 bases from J, with 14 bases between. The CDR3 totals 15 residues. CDR1 and CDR2 from the germline V gene are SGHTA and FQGNSA. Amplification used 60 Vbeta primers and 13 Jbeta primers. The protocol was immunoSEQ multiplex PCR, while the TCRdb copy is restricted to in-frame clones and leaves out a portion. This table holds 87,000 or so clones, about 7.6% found once. The gene calls are TRBV7-2 and TRBJ2-1, with a weak D call TRBD2 (6 bases). This sequence originates from a man between 45 and 60 years old in good health and CMV-seronegative. The sample was PBMCs. The CDR3 sequence is CASSFSGTSNNEQFF. The CDR3 nucleotides are TGTGCCAGCAGCTTCTCCGGGACTTCGAACAATGAGCAGTTCTTC.